This T cell receptor beta chain was sequenced during a study of T cell clonality in common variable immunodeficiency. Trimming took 0 bases from V and 1 from J; bases not matched to a gene: 4. The CDR3 spans 16 residues. Germline V gene lookup returns CDR1 DFQATT and CDR2 SNEGSKA (reference sequence). This clone was counted ten times or more. Read data end 3 residues before the CDR3 end; the end is taken from the germline J gene. Profiling relied on immunoSEQ multiplex PCR, and the TCRdb table lists in-frame clones only, not all of them. This sample carries about 47,000 clones, none of them present only once.

This chain uses TRBV20-1 with TRBJ1-1, with TRBD1 identical over 11 bases. The clonotype comes from a person aged 18 to 69 in good health. Sequenced material: peripheral blood mononuclear cells. Incomplete CDR3 DNA: TGCAGTGCTAGAGAGGACAGGGGGCGTTGGAACACTGAA. This encodes CSAREDRGRWNTE. The entire CDR3 protein reads CSAREDRGRWNTEAFF.